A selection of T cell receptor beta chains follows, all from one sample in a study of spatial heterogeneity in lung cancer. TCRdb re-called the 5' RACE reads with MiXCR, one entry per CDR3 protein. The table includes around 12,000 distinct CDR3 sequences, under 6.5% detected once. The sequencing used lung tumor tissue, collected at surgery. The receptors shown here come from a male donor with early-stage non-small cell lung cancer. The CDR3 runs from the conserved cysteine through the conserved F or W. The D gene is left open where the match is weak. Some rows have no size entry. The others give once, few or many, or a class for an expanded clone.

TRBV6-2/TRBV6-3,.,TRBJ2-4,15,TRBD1,TGTGCCAGCAGTCCCACAGGGGGCGAGATGGACATTCAGTACTTC,CASSPTGGEMDIQYF
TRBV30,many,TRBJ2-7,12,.,TGTGCCTACGGACAGCTCTCCTACGAGCAGTACTTC,CAYGQLSYEQYF
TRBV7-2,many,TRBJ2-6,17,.,TGTGCCAGCAGCTTTAGGCCCGTGAACTCTGGGGCCAACGTCCTGACTTTC,CASSFRPVNSGANVLTF
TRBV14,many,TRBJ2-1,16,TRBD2,TGTGCCAGCAGCCAAGACGGGGGGGCTTCTACCAATGAGCAGTTCTTC,CASSQDGGASTNEQFF
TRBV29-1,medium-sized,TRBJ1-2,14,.,TGCAGCGTTGAAATTGGGAGCTTTAACTATGGCTACACCTTC,CSVEIGSFNYGYTF
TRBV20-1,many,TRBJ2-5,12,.,TGCAGTGCTAGAGACTCGAGGGAGACCCAGTACTTC,CSARDSRETQYF
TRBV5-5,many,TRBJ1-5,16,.,TGTGCCAGCAGCTTGGGTGAAGGGGGAAGCAATCAGCCCCAGCATTTT,CASSLGEGGSNQPQHF
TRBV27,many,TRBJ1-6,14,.,TGTGCCAGCGGGGGACACCCGGTGCTTTCACCCCTCCACTTT,CASGGHPVLSPLHF
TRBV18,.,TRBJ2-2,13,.,TGTGCCAGCTCACCGATCCAGGGGCGCGAGGTGTTTTTT,CASSPIQGREVFF
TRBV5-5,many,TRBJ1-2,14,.,TGTGCCAGCAGCTTGGAGAACAGCTTCTATGGCTACACCTTC,CASSLENSFYGYTF
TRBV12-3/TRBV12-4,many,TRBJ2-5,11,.,TGTGCCAGCAGTTTCCGAGAGACCCAGTACTTC,CASSFRETQYF
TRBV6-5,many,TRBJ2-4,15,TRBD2,TGTGCCAGCAGTTACTGGGGGGGGGCCAAAAACATTCAGTACTTC,CASSYWGGAKNIQYF
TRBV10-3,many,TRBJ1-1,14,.,TGTGCCATCAGTGCTCGTACAGGGAACACTGAAGCTTTCTTT,CAISARTGNTEAFF
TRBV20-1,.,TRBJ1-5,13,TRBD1,TGCAGTGCTGGGACAGGGGGCCATCAGCCCCAGCATTTT,CSAGTGGHQPQHF
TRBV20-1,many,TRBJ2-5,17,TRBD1,TGCAGTGCCCACGCACTAGACAACGGGACAGAGCAAGAGACCCAGTACTTC,CSAHALDNGTEQETQYF
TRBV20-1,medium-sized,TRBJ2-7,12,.,TGCAGTGCCAGTTCTAATGGTAACGAGCAGTACTTC,CSASSNGNEQYF
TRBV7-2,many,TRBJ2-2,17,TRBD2,TGTGCCAGCAGCGAACCGATGAGGACTAGCGGGACCGGGGAGCTGTTTTTT,CASSEPMRTSGTGELFF
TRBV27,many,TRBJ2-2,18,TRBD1,TGTGCCAGCAGTAAAAGGACAGGGTCGGTCAGGGCAACCGGGGAGCTGTTTTTT,CASSKRTGSVRATGELFF
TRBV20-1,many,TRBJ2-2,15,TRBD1,TGCAGTGCTTTCAAACAGGGGGGGAACACCGGGGAGCTGTTTTTT,CSAFKQGGNTGELFF
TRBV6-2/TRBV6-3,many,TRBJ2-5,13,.,TGTGCCAGCAGCAAGGGACCCCTTCCGGCCCAGTACTTC,CASSKGPLPAQYF
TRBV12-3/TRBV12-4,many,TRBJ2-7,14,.,TGTGCCAGCCAGTCGCAGGTGAGGACCTACGAGCAGTACTTC,CASQSQVRTYEQYF
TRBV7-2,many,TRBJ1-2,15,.,TGTGCCAGCACCTTTCCCTTACAGTTGAACTATGGCTACACCTTC,CASTFPLQLNYGYTF
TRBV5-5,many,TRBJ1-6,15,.,TGTGCCAGCAGCCCCGGGGGCTCCTATAATTCACCCCTCCACTTT,CASSPGGSYNSPLHF
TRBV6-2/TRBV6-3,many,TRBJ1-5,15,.,TGTGCCAGCAGCCCAAACAGGGACAGCAATCAGCCCCAGCATTTT,CASSPNRDSNQPQHF
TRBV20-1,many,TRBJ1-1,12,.,TGCAGTGCTAGAGCTAGGAACACTGAAGCTTTCTTT,CSARARNTEAFF
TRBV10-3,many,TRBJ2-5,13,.,TGTGCCATCCGACAGGACGATCAAGAGACCCAGTACTTC,CAIRQDDQETQYF
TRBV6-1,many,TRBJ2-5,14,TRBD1,TGTGCCAGCAGTGAAGGACAGGGGGGAGAGACCCAGTACTTC,CASSEGQGGETQYF
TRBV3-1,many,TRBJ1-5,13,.,TGTGCCAGCAGCCTATATAGCAATCAGCCCCAGCATTTT,CASSLYSNQPQHF
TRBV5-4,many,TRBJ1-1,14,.,TGTGCCAGCAGCCCAGGCCGGGAGAACACTGAAGCTTTCTTT,CASSPGRENTEAFF
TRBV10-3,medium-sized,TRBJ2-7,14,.,TGTGCCACCGGGGCGGACCCTCCCGCCTACGAGCAGTACTTC,CATGADPPAYEQYF
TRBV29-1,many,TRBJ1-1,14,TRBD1,TGCAGCGTTGCCGCGACAGGGGTGAGCACTGAAGCTTTCTTT,CSVAATGVSTEAFF